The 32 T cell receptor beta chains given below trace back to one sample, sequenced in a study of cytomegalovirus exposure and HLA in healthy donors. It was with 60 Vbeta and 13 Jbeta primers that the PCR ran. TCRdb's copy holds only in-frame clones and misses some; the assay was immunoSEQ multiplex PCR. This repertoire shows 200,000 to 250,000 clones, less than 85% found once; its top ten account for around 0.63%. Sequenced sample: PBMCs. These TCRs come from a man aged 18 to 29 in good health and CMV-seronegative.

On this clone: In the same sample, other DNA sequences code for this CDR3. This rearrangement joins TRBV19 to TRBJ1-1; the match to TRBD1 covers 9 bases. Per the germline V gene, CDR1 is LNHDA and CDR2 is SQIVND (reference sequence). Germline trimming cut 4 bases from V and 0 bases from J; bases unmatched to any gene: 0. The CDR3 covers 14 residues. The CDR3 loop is CASSRDRVNTEAFF. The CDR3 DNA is TGTGCCAGTAGTAGGGACAGGGTGAACACTGAAGCTTTCTTT.

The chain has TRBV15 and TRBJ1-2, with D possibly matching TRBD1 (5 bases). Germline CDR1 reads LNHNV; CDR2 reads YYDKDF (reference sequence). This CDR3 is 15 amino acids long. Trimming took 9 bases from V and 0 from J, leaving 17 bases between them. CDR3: CATRQSFASNYGYTF. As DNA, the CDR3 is TGTGCCACACGACAGTCCTTTGCTTCTAACTATGGCTACACCTTC.

Here the CDR3 reads CAWSVRGPDTQYF. The CDR3 DNA is TGTGCCTGGAGTGTAAGGGGCCCAGATACGCAGTATTTT. V is TRBV30 and J is TRBJ2-3, with D possibly being TRBD1 (5 bases). V lost 0 bases and J 4 bases, leaving 8 bases between the germline ends. This CDR3 comprises 13 residues. Germline-derived CDR1 and CDR2 are GTSNPN and SVGIG (reference sequence).

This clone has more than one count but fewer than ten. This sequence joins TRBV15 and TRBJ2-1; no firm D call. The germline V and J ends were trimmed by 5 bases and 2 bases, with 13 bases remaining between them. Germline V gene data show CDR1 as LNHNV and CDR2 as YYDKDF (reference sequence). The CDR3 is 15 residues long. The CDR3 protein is CATSLVLIAYNEQFF. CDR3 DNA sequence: TGTGCCACCAGCCTCGTCCTTATCGCCTACAATGAGCAGTTCTTC.

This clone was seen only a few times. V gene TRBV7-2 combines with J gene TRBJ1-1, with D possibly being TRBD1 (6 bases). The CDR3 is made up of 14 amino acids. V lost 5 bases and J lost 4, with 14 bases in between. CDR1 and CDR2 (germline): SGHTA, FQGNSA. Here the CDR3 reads CASSEQGEGTEAFF. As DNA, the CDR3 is TGTGCCAGCAGCGAACAGGGAGAGGGCACTGAAGCTTTCTTT.

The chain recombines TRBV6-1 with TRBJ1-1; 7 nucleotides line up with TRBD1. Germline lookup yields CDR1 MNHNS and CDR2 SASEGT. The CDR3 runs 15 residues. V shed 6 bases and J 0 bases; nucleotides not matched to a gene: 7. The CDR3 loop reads CASRRSGQLNTEAFF. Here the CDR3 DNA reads TGTGCCAGCAGACGATCGGGACAGTTGAACACTGAAGCTTTCTTT.

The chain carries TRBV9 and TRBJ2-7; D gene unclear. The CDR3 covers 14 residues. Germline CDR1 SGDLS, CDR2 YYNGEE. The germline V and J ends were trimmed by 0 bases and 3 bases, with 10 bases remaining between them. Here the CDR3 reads CASSVGADLYEQYF. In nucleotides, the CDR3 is TGTGCCAGCAGCGTAGGGGCAGACCTCTACGAGCAGTACTTC.

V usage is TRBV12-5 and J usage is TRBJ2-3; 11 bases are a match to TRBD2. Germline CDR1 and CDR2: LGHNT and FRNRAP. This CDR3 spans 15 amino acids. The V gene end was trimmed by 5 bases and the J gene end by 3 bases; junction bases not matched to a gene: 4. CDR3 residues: CASGPGTSGTDTQYF. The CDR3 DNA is TGTGCTAGTGGTCCCGGGACTAGCGGTACAGATACGCAGTATTTT.

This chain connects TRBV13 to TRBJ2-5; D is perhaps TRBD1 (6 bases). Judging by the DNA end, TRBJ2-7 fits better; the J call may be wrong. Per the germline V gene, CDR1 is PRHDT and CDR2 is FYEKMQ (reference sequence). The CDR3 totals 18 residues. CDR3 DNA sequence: TGTGCCAGCAGCTCAATTCAAGCCAGGGGCGCGAGCTCCTACGAGCAGTACTTC. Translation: CASSSIQARGASSYEQYF.

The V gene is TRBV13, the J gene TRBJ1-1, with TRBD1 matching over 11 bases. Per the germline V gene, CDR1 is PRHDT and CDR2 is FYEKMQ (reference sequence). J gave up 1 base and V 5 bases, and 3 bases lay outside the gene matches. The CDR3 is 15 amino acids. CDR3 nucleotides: TGTGCCAGCAGCCTGGGACAGGGGGAGAACACTGAAGCTTTCTTT. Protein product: CASSLGQGENTEAFF.

The DNA of the CDR3 is TGTGCCAGCAGCCAAACGGGGACTGATTTCAATGAGCAGTTCTTC. Encoded protein: CASSQTGTDFNEQFF. The chain uses TRBV4-2 and TRBJ2-1, with D maybe TRBD2 (6 bases). The germline gives CDR1 LGHNA, CDR2 YNFKEQ. This CDR3 is 15 amino acids long. V gave up 2 bases and J gave up 6 bases, with 14 bases separating them.

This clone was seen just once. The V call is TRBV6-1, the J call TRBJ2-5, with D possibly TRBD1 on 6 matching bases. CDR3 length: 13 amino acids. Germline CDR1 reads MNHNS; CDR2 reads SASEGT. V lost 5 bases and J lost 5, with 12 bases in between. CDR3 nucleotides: TGTGCCAGCAGTTTTTACAGGGTGGAGACCCAGTACTTC. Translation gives CASSFYRVETQYF.

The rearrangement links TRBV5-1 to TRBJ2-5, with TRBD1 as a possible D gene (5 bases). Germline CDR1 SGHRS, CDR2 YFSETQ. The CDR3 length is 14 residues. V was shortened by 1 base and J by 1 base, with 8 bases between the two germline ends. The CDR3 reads CASSLLGVQETQYF. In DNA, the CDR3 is TGCGCCAGCAGCTTGTTAGGGGTCCAAGAGACCCAGTACTTC.

Here the CDR3 reads CASSLGGVGTEAFF. The CDR3 coding sequence is TGTGCCAGCAGCTTAGGGGGGGTGGGCACTGAAGCTTTCTTT. The chain is built from TRBV11-2 and TRBJ1-1; D is possibly TRBD1 (5 bases). Germline CDR1 reads SGHAT; CDR2 reads FQNNGV. The CDR3 is 14 amino acids. V lost 1 base to trimming and J lost 4 bases, with 10 bases between them.

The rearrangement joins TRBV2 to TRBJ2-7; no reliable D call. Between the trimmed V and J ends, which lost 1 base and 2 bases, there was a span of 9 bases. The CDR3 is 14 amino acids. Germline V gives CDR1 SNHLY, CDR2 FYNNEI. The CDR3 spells CASSEGPSTYEQYF. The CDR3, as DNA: TGTGCCAGCAGTGAAGGCCCTAGTACCTACGAGCAGTACTTC. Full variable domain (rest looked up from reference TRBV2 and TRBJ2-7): EPEVTQTPSHQVTQMGQEVILRCVPISNHLYFYWYRQILGQKVEFLVSFYNNEISEKSEIFDDQFSVERPDGSNFTLKIRSTKLEDSAMYFCASSEGPSTYEQYFGPGTRLTVT.

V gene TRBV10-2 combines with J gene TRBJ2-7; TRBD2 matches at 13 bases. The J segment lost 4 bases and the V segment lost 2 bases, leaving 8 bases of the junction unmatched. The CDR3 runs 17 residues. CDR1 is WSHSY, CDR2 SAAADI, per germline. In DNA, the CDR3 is TGCGCCAGCAGTGAGCCCGTGGGGACTAGCGGGGTTTACGAGCAGTACTTC. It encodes CASSEPVGTSGVYEQYF.

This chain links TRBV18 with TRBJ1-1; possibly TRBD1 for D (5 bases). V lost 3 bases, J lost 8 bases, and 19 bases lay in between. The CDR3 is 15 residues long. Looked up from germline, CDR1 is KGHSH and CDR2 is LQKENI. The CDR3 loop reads CASSPAEGRGSEAFF. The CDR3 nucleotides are TGTGCCAGCTCACCCGCGGAGGGGCGCGGTTCGGAAGCTTTCTTT.

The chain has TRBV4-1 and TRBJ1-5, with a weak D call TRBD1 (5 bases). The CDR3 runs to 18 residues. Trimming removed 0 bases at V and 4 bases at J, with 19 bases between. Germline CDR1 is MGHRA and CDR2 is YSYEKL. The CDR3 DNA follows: TGCGCCAGCAGCCAAGAAGGGGCAGGGTTTTCCTTTAATCAGCCCCAGCATTTT. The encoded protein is CASSQEGAGFSFNQPQHF.

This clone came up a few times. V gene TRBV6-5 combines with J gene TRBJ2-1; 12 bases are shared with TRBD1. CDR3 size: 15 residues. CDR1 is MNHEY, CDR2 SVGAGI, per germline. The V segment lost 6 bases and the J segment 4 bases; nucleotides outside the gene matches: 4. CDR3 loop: CASSSGQGAYNEQFF. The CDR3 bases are TGTGCCAGCAGCTCGGGACAGGGGGCTTACAATGAGCAGTTCTTC.

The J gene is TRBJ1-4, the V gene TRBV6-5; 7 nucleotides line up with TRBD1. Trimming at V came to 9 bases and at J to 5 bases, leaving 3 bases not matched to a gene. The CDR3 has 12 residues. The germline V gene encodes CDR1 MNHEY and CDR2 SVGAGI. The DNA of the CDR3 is TGTGCCAGTTTGGGACAGAATGAAAAACTGTTTTTT. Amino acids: CASLGQNEKLFF.

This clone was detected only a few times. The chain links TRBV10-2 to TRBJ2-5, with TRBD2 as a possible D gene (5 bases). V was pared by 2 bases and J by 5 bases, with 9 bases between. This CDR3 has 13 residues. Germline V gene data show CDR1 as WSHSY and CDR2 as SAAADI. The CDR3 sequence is CASSERRWETQYF. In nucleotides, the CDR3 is TGCGCCAGCAGTGAGAGGAGGTGGGAGACCCAGTACTTC.

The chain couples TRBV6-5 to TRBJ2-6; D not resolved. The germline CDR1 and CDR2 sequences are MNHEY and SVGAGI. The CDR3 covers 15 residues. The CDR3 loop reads CAATGAFSGANVLTF. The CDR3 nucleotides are TGTGCAGCGACTGGAGCCTTCTCTGGGGCCAACGTCCTGACTTTC.

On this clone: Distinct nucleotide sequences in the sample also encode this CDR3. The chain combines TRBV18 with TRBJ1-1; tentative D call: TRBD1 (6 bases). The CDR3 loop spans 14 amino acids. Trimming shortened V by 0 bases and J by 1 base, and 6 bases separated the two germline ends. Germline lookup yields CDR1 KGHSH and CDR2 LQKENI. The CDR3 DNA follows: TGTGCCAGCTCACCACCGGGACAGAACACTGAAGCTTTCTTT. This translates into CASSPPGQNTEAFF.

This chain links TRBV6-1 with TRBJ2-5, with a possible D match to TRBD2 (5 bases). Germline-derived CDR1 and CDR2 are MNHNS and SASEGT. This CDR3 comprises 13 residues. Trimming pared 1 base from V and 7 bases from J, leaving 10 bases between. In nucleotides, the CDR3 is TGTGCCAGCAGTGAAGTAGCGAGGCGGACCCAGTACTTC. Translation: CASSEVARRTQYF.

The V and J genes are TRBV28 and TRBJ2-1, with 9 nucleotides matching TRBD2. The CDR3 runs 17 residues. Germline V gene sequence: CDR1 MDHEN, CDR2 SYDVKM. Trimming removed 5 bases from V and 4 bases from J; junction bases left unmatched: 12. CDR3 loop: CASSLNALAGIYNEQFF. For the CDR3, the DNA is TGTGCCAGCAGTCTCAATGCCCTAGCGGGAATATACAATGAGCAGTTCTTC.

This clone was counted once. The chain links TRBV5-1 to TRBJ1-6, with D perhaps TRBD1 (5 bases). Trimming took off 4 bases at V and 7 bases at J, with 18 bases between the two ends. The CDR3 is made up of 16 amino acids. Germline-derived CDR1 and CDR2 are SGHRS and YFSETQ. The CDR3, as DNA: TGCGCCAGCAGCACCTGGGCCCAGGGTCGAAATTCACCCCTCCACTTT. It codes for CASSTWAQGRNSPLHF.

In DNA form, the CDR3 reads TGTGCCATCACGCCAGGGTCCTCATACGAGCAGTACTTC. Its translation: CAITPGSSYEQYF. The rearrangement links TRBV10-3 to TRBJ2-7; D is possibly TRBD1 (5 bases). V gave up 7 bases and J gave up 4 bases, with 14 bases separating them. The CDR3 is made up of 13 amino acids. Germline lookup yields CDR1 ENHRY and CDR2 SYGVKD.

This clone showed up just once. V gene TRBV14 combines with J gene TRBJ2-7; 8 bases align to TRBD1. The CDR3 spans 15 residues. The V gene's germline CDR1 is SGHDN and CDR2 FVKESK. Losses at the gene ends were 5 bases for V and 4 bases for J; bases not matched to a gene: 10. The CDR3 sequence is CASSTLGQAQYEQYF. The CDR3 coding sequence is TGTGCCAGCAGCACCCTGGGACAGGCCCAATACGAGCAGTACTTC.

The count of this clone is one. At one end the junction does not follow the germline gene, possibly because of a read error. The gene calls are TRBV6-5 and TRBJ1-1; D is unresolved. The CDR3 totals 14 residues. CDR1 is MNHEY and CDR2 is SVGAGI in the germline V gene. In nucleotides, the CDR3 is TGTGCCAGCAGTGACTCCGTTCCGAACACTGAAGCTTTCTTT. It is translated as CASSDSVPNTEAFF.

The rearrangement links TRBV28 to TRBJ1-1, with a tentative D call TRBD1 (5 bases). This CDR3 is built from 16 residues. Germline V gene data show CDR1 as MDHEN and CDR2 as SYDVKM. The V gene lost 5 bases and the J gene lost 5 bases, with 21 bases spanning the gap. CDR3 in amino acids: CASSKGRQGGRTEAFF. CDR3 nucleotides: TGTGCCAGCAGTAAGGGCCGGCAGGGAGGAAGAACTGAAGCTTTCTTT.

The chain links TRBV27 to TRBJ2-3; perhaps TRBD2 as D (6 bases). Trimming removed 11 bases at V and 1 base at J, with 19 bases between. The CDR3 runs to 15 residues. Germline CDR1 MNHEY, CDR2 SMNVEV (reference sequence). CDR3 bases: TGTGCCGCCGCAAGTCGGGCGGGACGCACAGATACGCAGTATTTT. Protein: CAAASRAGRTDTQYF.

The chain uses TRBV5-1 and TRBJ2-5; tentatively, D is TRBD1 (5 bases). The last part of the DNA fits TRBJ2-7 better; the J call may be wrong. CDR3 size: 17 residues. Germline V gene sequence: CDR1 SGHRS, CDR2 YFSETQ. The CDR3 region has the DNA TGCGCCAGCAGCTGGTGGGCCCCAGGGTCCCCAACCTACGAGCAGTACTTC. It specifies CASSWWAPGSPTYEQYF.